This entry describes one T cell receptor beta chain. The antigen is undetermined. This CDR3 comprises 15 residues. V lost 9 bases and J lost 0; bases outside the gene matches: 8. CDR1 and CDR2 from the germline V gene are LNHDA and SQIVND (reference sequence). This entry comes from a study of cytotoxic CD8 clonotypes in ibrutinib-treated CLL. TCRdb keeps only in-frame clones here, not all; method: immunoSEQ multiplex PCR. The data contain under 300,000 clones, 60% to 80% of them singletons. Regarding the study as a whole: Baseline values of clonality outstripped age-matched healthy donors and followed circulating CD8+ T-cell counts.

V is TRBV19 and J is TRBJ1-5, with 7 nucleotides matching TRBD1. The sequence was obtained from a human donor with chronic lymphocytic leukemia. The specimen comprised PBMCs, sampled at disease progression, from a patient treated with ibrutinib. The CDR3 loop reads CARGPQGDSNQPQHF. In DNA, the CDR3 is TGTGCCAGGGGACCTCAGGGGGATAGCAATCAGCCCCAGCATTTT.